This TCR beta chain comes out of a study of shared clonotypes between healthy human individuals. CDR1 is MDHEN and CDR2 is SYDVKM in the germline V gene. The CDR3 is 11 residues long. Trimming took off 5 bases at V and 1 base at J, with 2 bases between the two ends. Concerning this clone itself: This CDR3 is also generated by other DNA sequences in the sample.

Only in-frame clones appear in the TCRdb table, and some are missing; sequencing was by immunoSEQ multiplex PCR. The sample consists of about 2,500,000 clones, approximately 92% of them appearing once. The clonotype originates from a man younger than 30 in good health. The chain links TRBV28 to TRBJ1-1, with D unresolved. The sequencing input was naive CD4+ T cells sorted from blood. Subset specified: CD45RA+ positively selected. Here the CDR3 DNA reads TGTGCCAGCAGTGCGAACACTGAAGCTTTCTTT. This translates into CASSANTEAFF.